A single sample gave rise to the 11 T cell receptor beta chains below, sequenced in a study of breast tumors, draining lymph nodes, adjacent tissues. TCRdb used MiXCR to reprocess the multiplex PCR reads, holding one entry per CDR3 protein. The sample includes tens of thousands of distinct CDR3 sequences, less than 55% of them seen just once. The sequencing input was breast tumor tissue. The receptors come from a female donor with breast cancer. Some clones in this sample may be carry-over from other donors' samples.

This clonotype occurred many times. A much larger clone differs by one base, so this may be a read error. The CDR3 DNA reads TGTGCCAGCAGTTTCCAAGGGGGTGAGCAGTTCTTC. It yields the protein CASSFQGGEQFF. The J gene is TRBJ2-1, the V gene TRBV12-3 or TRBV12-4, with D possibly matching TRBD1 (6 bases). This CDR3 contains 12 residues. Trimming left V 3 bases short and J 9 bases short, with 9 bases between.

As regards this clonotype: Just one base apart from a much larger clone, this may be a read error. This chain joins TRBV7-8 and TRBJ1-2, with TRBD1 as a possible D gene (6 bases). In germline, CDR1 is SGHVS, CDR2 FQNEAQ. This CDR3 has 15 amino acids. This chain's CDR3 is CASSPSRGGGGGYPF. CDR3 DNA sequence: TGTGCCAGCAGCCCCAGTCGGGGGGGAGGGGGTGGCTACCCCTTC.

With respect to this clonotype: This CDR3 fails to terminate in the conserved phenylalanine or tryptophan, so it likely reflects a read error. Because the CDR3's place on the DNA is in doubt, the DNA is left out and the CDR3 is given as listed by TCRdb. The CDR3 loop is CSARTPFL. The rearrangement uses TRBV20-1 and TRBJ2-5. Germline V lookup: CDR1 DFQATT, CDR2 SNEGSKA (reference sequence). The CDR3 spans 8 amino acids, including both terminal residues.

On this clonotype itself: One base away lies a much larger clone, so this may be a sequencing read error. The chain employs TRBV20-1 and TRBJ2-7; D may be TRBD2 (7 bases). The J call may be mistaken, given a closer DNA end match to TRBJ2-1. Germline V gene lookup returns CDR1 DFQATT and CDR2 SNEGSKA (reference sequence). The CDR3 has 16 amino acids. In DNA, the CDR3 is TGCAGTGCCGACACGCCGGTGGGGGGGGCGAACGGCGAGCAGTTCTTC. Amino acids: CSADTPVGGANGEQFF.

This clonotype was seen many times. This rearrangement joins TRBV20-1 to TRBJ2-1; D possibly corresponds to TRBD2 (6 bases). The CDR3 extends over 14 amino acids. V lost 3 bases and J lost 8, with 17 bases in between. Germline CDR1 is DFQATT and CDR2 is SNEGSKA (reference sequence). The chain's CDR3 is CSASGDFPLHEQFF. In DNA, the CDR3 is TGCAGTGCTAGTGGGGACTTCCCCCTCCATGAGCAGTTCTTC.

On this clonotype itself: With a much larger clone just one base away, this may be a read error. CDR3 protein: CVSSDREDGELFF. The DNA for the CDR3 is TGTGTCAGCAGTGACAGGGAGGACGGGGAGCTGTTTTTT. The chain has TRBV6-5 and TRBJ2-2, with D possibly being TRBD1 (7 bases). Germline V gives CDR1 MNHEY, CDR2 SVGAGI. The CDR3 is 13 residues long.

This chain connects TRBV28 to TRBJ1-2; 8 bases fit TRBD1. Germline values: CDR1 MDHEN, CDR2 SYDVKM. There are 13 residues in the CDR3. V lost 3 bases, J lost 8 bases, and 5 bases stayed unmatched. CDR3 residues: CASSLQGARGYTF. The CDR3 DNA reads as TGTGCCAGCAGTTTGCAGGGGGCGCGGGGCTACACCTTC.

This clonotype occurred many times. This chain joins TRBV29-1 and TRBJ2-7, with TRBD1 matching over 8 bases. The germline V gene encodes CDR1 SQVTM and CDR2 ANQGSEA. Trimming cost V 5 bases and J 5 bases; bases outside gene matches: 5. This CDR3 is built from 12 residues. The CDR3 DNA follows: TGCAGCGTTCGACAGGGGAACGACGAGCAGTACTTC. It codes for CSVRQGNDEQYF.

The chain joins TRBV20-1 to TRBJ2-5; 7 bases map to TRBD2. The junction had 10 bases not matched to a gene; V was cut back by 2 bases and J by 7 bases. CDR3 length: 14 residues. The germline V gene encodes CDR1 DFQATT and CDR2 SNEGSKA (reference sequence). The CDR3 loop is CSARPAGDSGTQYF. CDR3 in DNA: TGCAGTGCTAGACCGGCGGGGGATTCTGGGACCCAGTACTTC.

The chain uses TRBV7-9 and TRBJ2-7; TRBD1 matches at 7 bases. This CDR3 is built from 15 residues. The germline V gene has CDR1 SEHNR and CDR2 FQNEAQ (reference sequence). V was pared by 3 bases and J by 5 bases, with 10 bases of the junction left unmatched. The CDR3 DNA follows: TGTGCCAGCAGCTTGCTCGGACAGGTCGGTGACGAGCAGTACTTC. Amino acid sequence: CASSLLGQVGDEQYF.

This clonotype was found many times. This chain links TRBV6-4 with TRBJ2-7; D is unclear. V was clipped by 2 bases and J by 2 bases, with 7 bases between them. The CDR3 runs 13 residues. Germline V gene lookup returns CDR1 MRHNA and CDR2 SNTAGT. CDR3 nucleotides: TGTGCCAGCAGTGACGGCCAGGCCTACGAGCAGTACTTC. This encodes CASSDGQAYEQYF.